This T cell receptor (beta chain) was captured in a study of cytomegalovirus exposure and HLA in healthy donors (dated by TCRdb to the late 2010s). Regarding the study in general: An earlier analysis of about 560 of the donors reported 276 Gb of sequence data and 95 million to 140 million unique TCR beta sequences obtained from around 190 million T cells. An early release covering about 600 HLA-typed donors comprised about 310 gigabases of sequencing data and 85 million to 100 million unique TCR sequences. The genetic ancestry cluster associated with self-reported Caucasian donors included 65% to 90% of the roughly 390 genotyped donors. The study was designed to test whether signatures of past pathogen exposure could be identified by cataloging public T cell receptors. Using immunosequencing, the study profiled T cell repertoires from about 610 subjects and related those repertoires to cytomegalovirus serostatus. In addition to the first cohort of around 670 subjects, a separate validation cohort of approximately 120 different subjects was used. To predict cytomegalovirus infection status, the study combined high-throughput TCR immunosequencing, statistical association of individual TCRs with disease status, and machine learning. A later analysis re-examined previously published TCR beta repertoires from more than 550 donors and added high-resolution HLA genotyping to investigate patterns of TCR occurrence. The later analysis used no new phenotypic data to find candidate immune exposures, relying instead on TCR beta sequences and their occurrence across donors. In an earlier analysis of around 540 of the donors, high-throughput TCR beta sequencing was used to judge whether each TCR beta V gene segment behaved as functional or pseudogenic. Donor age, sex, ethnicity and CMV serostatus were compiled together with the repertoire data. A later genetic analysis used genome-wide SNP genotypes for about 60% of the 666 donors, treating that subset as a discovery cohort. Every repertoire in the discovery cohort had been generated on one and the same sequencing platform. HLA typing included class I and class II loci at four-digit resolution. The number of donors typed differed by locus, with roughly 620-630 for A, B, C, DRB1 and DQB1, roughly 520 for DQA1, some 570 for DPA1, and 450 to 480 for DPB1. A handful of DR-DQ haplotypes were handled as single units for association and clustering because linkage in the cohort was strong. Among 398 genotyped donors of the cohort, an average of around 240,000 unique TCR beta nucleotide sequences were sequenced per donor, around 20% of them non-productive.

Library generation was performed with the immunoSEQ multiplex PCR assay. The multiplex PCR relied on a mix of 60 forward primers for TCR Vbeta segments and 13 reverse primers for TCR Jbeta segments. The CDR3 region of rearranged TCR beta genes was amplified from genomic DNA by a multiplex PCR assay. On the Illumina HiSeq System, the amplified TCR beta libraries were sequenced as 87-base-pair reads. The authors processed their data as follows. A later analysis tallied tens of millions of unique TCR beta chains across the 666 repertoires, and about 10 million of those chains were shared by two or more donors. Raw reads were error-corrected and collapsed into unique sequences with a nearest-neighbor algorithm that merged closely related sequences to remove PCR and sequencing errors. CDR3 sequences were aligned to IMGT reference sequences to assign V, D and J gene segments. Each retained sequence needed at least a six-nucleotide match to both a V gene segment and a J gene segment. A rearrangement was called productive if the CDR3 had no stop codons and remained in frame with V and J, and every other rearrangement was called non-productive. CDR3 was defined according to IMGT convention as the region running from the second conserved V-encoded cysteine to the conserved J-encoded phenylalanine. The earlier analysis of more than 450 of the donors excluded sequences that lacked an unambiguous match to a single V gene segment. An earlier analysis of approximately 590 of the donors classified V segments as functional when productive rearrangements were above 56.7% and as segregating when the standard deviation between donors was above 5%. A statistical classification framework was developed to diagnose cytomegalovirus status using the catalog of TCR beta chain sequences. V and J gene assignment, in a later analysis, came from comparing TCR nucleotide sequences with IMGT/GENE-DB human TR gene sequences. Using the TCRdist pipeline, a later analysis assigned CDR3 sequences along with most-parsimonious VDJ recombination scenarios. In a later analysis, each TCR beta chain was defined by its CDR3 amino acid sequence together with its V-gene family, and reads without a unique V-gene family were excluded. To address suspected cross-contamination and a sequencing artifact, a later analysis removed 550 to 750 highly shared, low-generation-probability nucleotide sequences. In a later analysis, a clonal expansion index was calculated for each public chain from normalized within-repertoire ranks of inferred template counts. Generation probabilities in a later analysis came from a VDJ recombination model fitted to out-of-frame rearrangements, and those results were checked against IGoR. In a later analysis, TCR-TCR, TCR-HLA and TCR-CMV co-occurrence was scored with hypergeometric tests, and a repertoire-size bias correction was applied to TCR pairs. In a later analysis, false discovery rates were estimated by permuting HLA or CMV assignments 20 times. In a later analysis, co-occurring TCRs were grouped using DBSCAN, with TCRdist sequence similarity added in when clustering inside HLA-allele-positive subsets. For co-occurrence clustering, repertoires with fewer than 30,000 or more than 120,000 public chains were excluded, along with five repertoires with anomalous nucleotide sharing. As stored in TCRdb, this immuneACCESS dataset retains in-frame rearrangements with V and J assigned. A fraction of the clones does not appear; measured against another copy, unresolved V genes explain less than half of the discrepancy, and the remainder lacks a known reason. V and J calls and clone size come straight from that table; D and trimming were deduced from the DNA. Recorded for this sample are under 130,000 clones; roughly 85% of them occurred a single time. Approximately 3% of the sample is in the top ten clones.

The V and J ends are trimmed by 4 bases and 5 bases, leaving 14 bases between them. Counted from cysteine to phenylalanine, this CDR3 has 14 amino acids. The CDR3 DNA has 42 bases and is translated from base 1. CDR1 SEHNR and CDR2 FQNEAQ were looked up in the germline V gene (reference sequence). The cohort consisted of hundreds of healthy bone marrow donors. At the time of sampling, every cohort member was nominally healthy, though immune exposures that went unrecorded were likely present. The donor was CMV seronegative and belonged to the group of around 350 seronegative cohort members. Each donor provided a peripheral blood sample, and peripheral blood mononuclear cells were used for TCR beta sequencing. Genomic DNA extraction from the blood cell samples was performed with the Qiagen DNeasy Blood Extraction Kit. About this clone: No cognate antigen has been identified for it. The record has no base qualities; no much larger clone is one base away.

The paper as a whole reports these results and caveats: A later analysis associated 16,951 TCR beta sequences with specific HLA alleles at a false discovery rate of 0.05. In an earlier analysis of around 600 of the donors, most TCR beta V segments appeared in productive rearrangements about 87% or about 30% of the time, broadly matching IMGT annotations. It was suggested by the authors that the approach could potentially be generalized to other disease states and immunological phenotypes. According to a later analysis, TCR association rates differed among HLA loci, with DRB1 alleles showing the most associated TCRs and HLA-C alleles showing the fewest. In vitro tests confirmed that a few of the cytomegalovirus-associated TCR beta chains recognize cytomegalovirus antigens. CMV serostatus was the only immune exposure information available for the cohort. The 87-base-pair reads could not distinguish some IMGT-functional V segments, including TRBV6-2 and TRBV6-3, so those segments were excluded. According to a later genetic analysis, donors in an Asian-associated ancestry cluster had fewer N-insertions in productive TCRs than the approximately 630-donor mean. A later analysis reported that several top co-occurrence clusters appeared linked to parvovirus B19, influenza, CMV and Epstein-Barr virus. A further reported finding was that TCR beta sequences accurately predicted the HLA-A and HLA-B alleles for most subjects in the first cohort. The cohort was sequenced for TCR beta chains only, and without alpha or paired-chain data the features that could be detected were limited. An association between a missense DCLRE1C variant and V-gene and J-gene trimming of TCR beta chains was found in a later genetic analysis and replicated in an independent cohort. The earlier analysis of 450 to 700 of the donors excluded 15 to 20 rarely observed V segments, including chromosome 9 orphons, because counts were too low. The study gave a list of around 170 TCR beta chains associated with cytomegalovirus. The sequencing pipeline was judged likely to have produced a cluster of highly shared sequence variants as a technical artifact. Linkage disequilibrium might explain the correlated functional status among segregating V segments, but an unknown experimental factor could not be ruled out. The presence/absence analyses assumed that sequencing depth was roughly uniform across donors, and that assumption may not be true. Most TCR sequences were observed very rarely across donors, whereas some public TCRs were present in many individuals. Because some donors lacked HLA typing at each locus, the association tests relied only on the typed subset. Most CMV-associated TCR beta chains appeared to be HLA-restricted in a later analysis, and the HLA associations seemed to be driven largely by CMV exposure. The classifier was reported to diagnose cytomegalovirus status with high specificity and sensitivity in both the original cohort and the validation cohort. When HLA alleles, especially DR and DQ, strongly co-occurred, attributing TCR associations to individual alleles was difficult. In a later analysis, HLA-associated TCR beta chains were found to be more clonally expanded and to have lower generation probabilities than equally common non-associated chains.

The material sequenced was PBMCs. The receptor was isolated from a woman aged 40 to 49 in good health and CMV-seronegative. The rearrangement joined TRBV7-9 to TRBJ2-5; the D gene is perhaps TRBD1, from 6 matching bases. The DNA is as follows: TGTGCCAGCAGCTCGATACAGGGAACGGAGACCCAGTACTTC. The resulting protein is CASSSIQGTETQYF. The CDR3, completed at both ends by the reference TRBV7-9 and TRBJ2-5 genes, gives the full variable domain DTGVSQNPRHKITKRGQNVTFRCDPISEHNRLYWYRQTLGQGPEFLTYFQNEAQLEKSRLLSDRFSAERPKGSFSTLEIQRTEQGDSAMYLCASSSIQGTETQYFGPGTRLLVL.